The sequence of this TCR beta chain was determined in a study of blood T cell repertoires in COVID-19. Looking at the study overall: The United States, Italy and Spain provided the acute and convalescent COVID-19 samples. The cDNA or gDNA used as material had been derived from T cells, B-cell-depleted T cells, or PBMCs.

Germline CDR1 and CDR2: SGDLS and YYNGEE. This CDR3 spans 15 amino acids. V lost 3 bases and J 4 bases, leaving 14 bases between the germline ends. In the source study's methods: Nucleated cell counts were estimated from reference gene primer amplification. Produced via immunoSEQ multiplex PCR; TCRdb's table is partial and in-frame only. The DNA was the basis for D and trimming; V, J and clone size are from that table. The data show 90,000 to 150,000 clones, with about 86% seen just once and 0.88% held by the top ten. The specimen sequenced was peripheral blood. The TCR comes from a woman aged 45-59 years with active or convalescent COVID-19. This rearrangement joins TRBV9 to TRBJ2-1, with TRBD2 as a possible D gene (6 bases). The CDR3 nucleotides read TGTGCCAGCAGCGCCGGGACTTTCGATTACAATGAGCAGTTCTTC. Encoded protein: CASSAGTFDYNEQFF.